A single sample gave rise to the 23 T cell receptor beta chains below, sequenced in a study of T-cell reconstitution after alpha-beta-depleted transplantation in children. As it was prepared, the TCRbeta library received unique molecular identifiers. In TCRdb, the PCR reads were re-called with MiXCR into one record per CDR3 protein. The table has approximately 520,000 distinct CDR3 sequences, 30% to 35% seen once. Material: PBMCs from the stem cell graft donor, obtained from the stem cell graft. The receptors were gathered from a human donor who donated a stem cell graft to a child with aplastic anemia.

In its sample, this clonotype was seen many times. The gene calls are TRBV7-6 and TRBJ2-3; the D gene is possibly TRBD1 (5 bases). The CDR3 consists of 15 residues. Per germline, CDR1 SGHVS and CDR2 FNYEAQ. V lost 1 base and J lost 2, with 10 bases in between. The CDR3 DNA reads as TGTGCCAGCAGCTTAGTCCCAGGGCCCACAGATACGCAGTATTTT. This encodes CASSLVPGPTDTQYF.

The chain uses TRBV4-2 and TRBJ2-5, with TRBD2 matching over 10 bases. The CDR3 spans 17 residues. The V segment lost 1 base and the J segment 3 bases; nucleotides outside the gene matches: 8. The germline V gene has CDR1 LGHNA and CDR2 YNFKEQ. In nucleotides, the CDR3 is TGTGCCAGCAGCCAAGTGACCGGCCTAGCGGGAGAAGAGACCCAGTACTTC. Amino acid sequence: CASSQVTGLAGEETQYF.

The rearrangement joins TRBV29-1 to TRBJ2-5, with 7 bases identical to TRBD1. Germline assignment: CDR1 SQVTM and CDR2 ANQGSEA. The CDR3 length is 13 residues. Trimming took 4 bases from V and 7 from J; bases not matched to a gene: 9. The CDR3 DNA follows: TGCAGCGTTGCGGGGACAGCCCAACTGACCCAGTACTTC. This encodes CSVAGTAQLTQYF.

This clonotype was detected only a few times. DNA of the CDR3: TGTGCCAGCAGTTTTAAGGGTGGCACTGAAGCTTTCTTT. This encodes CASSFKGGTEAFF. The chain has TRBV28 and TRBJ1-1; no reliable D call. V was shortened by 3 bases and J by 4 bases, with 9 bases between the two germline ends. The CDR3 has 13 residues. The germline V gene has CDR1 MDHEN and CDR2 SYDVKM.

This clonotype was observed a few times. The gene calls are TRBV9 and TRBJ1-1; D might be TRBD1 (5 bases). The CDR3 is 14 residues long. Germline CDR1 is SGDLS and CDR2 is YYNGEE. V gave up 3 bases and J gave up 1 base, with 10 bases separating them. The CDR3 loop reads CASSAEQGNTEAFF. In DNA, the CDR3 is TGTGCCAGCAGCGCTGAGCAGGGGAACACTGAAGCTTTCTTT.

This clonotype was found a few times. The V call is TRBV20-1, the J call TRBJ1-1; no clear D gene. Germline assignment: CDR1 DFQATT and CDR2 SNEGSKA (reference sequence). The CDR3 sequence is 10 residues long. The V end was cut by 6 bases, the J end by 9 bases, with 11 bases between. CDR3 DNA sequence: TGCAGTGCCATGAGAGAACAAGCTTTCTTT. Its protein product is CSAMREQAFF.

The rearrangement links TRBV11-2 to TRBJ2-1, with 7 bases fitting TRBD2. The CDR3 is 18 residues long. CDR1 is SGHAT, CDR2 FQNNGV, per germline. Trimming removed 0 bases from V and 1 base from J; junction bases left unmatched: 9. CDR3 loop: CASSLEGGLAVSYNEQFF. CDR3 nucleotide sequence: TGTGCCAGCAGCTTAGAAGGCGGGCTAGCGGTGTCCTACAATGAGCAGTTCTTC. Based on the CDR3 plus reference TRBV11-2 and TRBJ2-1, the full variable domain is EAGVAQSPRYKIIEKRQSVAFWCNPISGHATLYWYQQILGQGPKLLIQFQNNGVVDDSQLPKDRFSAERLKGVDSTLKIQPAKLEDSAVYLCASSLEGGLAVSYNEQFFGPGTRLTVL.

V is TRBV20-1 and J is TRBJ1-6; perhaps TRBD1 as D (5 bases). Germline CDR1 is DFQATT and CDR2 is SNEGSKA (reference sequence). The V gene lost 5 bases and the J gene lost 10 bases, with 12 bases spanning the gap. The CDR3 loop spans 12 amino acids. CDR3 sequence: CSARGGWSPLHF. CDR3 sequence (DNA): TGCAGTGCTCGGGGGGGGTGGTCACCCCTCCACTTT.

This rearrangement joins TRBV20-1 to TRBJ2-3; a weak D match, TRBD2 (6 bases). The ends were cut back, 5 bases at V and 6 bases at J, with 15 bases in the middle. Germline V lookup: CDR1 DFQATT, CDR2 SNEGSKA (reference sequence). The CDR3 consists of 13 residues. The CDR3 loop reads CSALATIQDTQYF. CDR3 coding DNA: TGCAGTGCTCTAGCGACGATTCAGGATACGCAGTATTTT.

The chain recombines TRBV9 with TRBJ2-7, with 7 bases matching TRBD1. This CDR3 contains 15 residues. Germline V lookup: CDR1 SGDLS, CDR2 YYNGEE. Trimming removed 0 bases from V and 2 bases from J; junction bases left unmatched: 5. Here the CDR3 DNA reads TGTGCCAGCAGCGTAGCCGGACAGGCTCCCTACGAGCAGTACTTC. Its translation is CASSVAGQAPYEQYF.

The chain employs TRBV28 and TRBJ2-7; TRBD2 matches 11 bases. The ends lost 3 bases at V and 5 bases at J; junction bases unmatched: 9. Germline V gene sequence: CDR1 MDHEN, CDR2 SYDVKM. CDR3 length: 16 amino acids. DNA for the CDR3: TGTGCCAGCAGTTTGACGACTAGCGGGAACGTCGACGAGCAGTACTTC. It is translated as CASSLTTSGNVDEQYF.

This clonotype was seen only a few times. The V gene is TRBV5-1, the J gene TRBJ2-2, with D perhaps given as TRBD1 or TRBD2 (6 bases each). Trimming removed 3 bases at V and 2 bases at J, with 11 bases between. The CDR3 runs to 15 residues. Germline V gene sequence: CDR1 SGHRS, CDR2 YFSETQ. DNA of the CDR3: TGCGCCAGCAGCTATGAGGGGGGAAACACCGGGGAGCTGTTTTTT. As protein: CASSYEGGNTGELFF.

This clonotype showed up just a few times. CDR3 sequence: CASSPRGFGNQPQHF. The CDR3 region has the DNA TGTGCCAGCAGTCCCAGGGGGTTCGGCAATCAGCCCCAGCATTTT. J is TRBJ1-5 and V is TRBV6-1, with 7 bases fitting TRBD1. Germline V gives CDR1 MNHNS, CDR2 SASEGT. V trimming: 5 bases; J trimming: 2 bases; junction bases outside the gene matches: 6. The CDR3 spans 15 residues.

This clonotype was observed a handful of times. The chain joins TRBV29-1 to TRBJ1-1, with D tentatively TRBD1 (5 bases). The CDR3 sequence is 16 residues long. In germline, CDR1 is SQVTM, CDR2 ANQGSEA. Trimming removed 5 bases from V and 0 bases from J, with 19 bases in between. The CDR3 bases are TGCAGCGTTTACGCTGAGACCAGGGCCCTGAACACTGAAGCTTTCTTT. As protein: CSVYAETRALNTEAFF.

J is TRBJ1-4 and V is TRBV25-1; D not certain. Trimming shortened V by 3 bases and J by 4 bases, and 12 bases separated the two germline ends. The germline V gene has CDR1 MGHDK and CDR2 SYGVNS. CDR3 length equals 15 residues. CDR3 bases: TGTGCCAGCAGTGACGATGCGGCCGTTAATGAAAAACTGTTTTTT. Amino acids: CASSDDAAVNEKLFF.

This chain joins TRBV4-3 and TRBJ2-7, with 10 bases fitting TRBD1. V lost 0 bases to trimming and J lost 3 bases; unmatched junction nucleotides: 5. This CDR3 comprises 16 residues. Germline CDR1 reads LGHNA; CDR2 reads YSLEER. DNA for the CDR3: TGCGCCAGCAGCCAAGATCGGACAGGGGGGCTCTACGAGCAGTACTTC. It codes for CASSQDRTGGLYEQYF.

This rearrangement joins TRBV12-5 to TRBJ2-3, with TRBD2 matching over 11 bases. After removal of 6 bases from V and 8 bases from J, the junction contained 7 bases not matched to a gene. Germline CDR1 and CDR2: LGHNT and FRNRAP. There are 14 residues in the CDR3. The CDR3 DNA is TGTGCTAGTGGCCTAGCGGGAGGCCGGGGTACGCAGTATTTT. It translates to CASGLAGGRGTQYF.

This rearrangement joins TRBV30 to TRBJ1-5; D is unclear. V gave up 0 bases and J gave up 6 bases, with 12 bases separating them. Germline V gives CDR1 GTSNPN, CDR2 SVGIG (reference sequence). This CDR3 contains 14 residues. DNA of the CDR3: TGTGCCTGGAGTGTATACGGGGTGAGTCAGCCCCAGCATTTT. This encodes CAWSVYGVSQPQHF.

V gene TRBV6-2 or TRBV6-3 combines with J gene TRBJ2-7, with TRBD2 as a possible D gene (6 bases). Germline V lookup: CDR1 MNHEY, CDR2 SVGEGT. This CDR3 is built from 16 residues. Trimming took 4 bases from V and 5 from J, leaving 21 bases between them. CDR3 region: CASSWSKRRVTNEQYF. In DNA, the CDR3 is TGTGCCAGCAGTTGGTCGAAGAGGAGGGTTACCAACGAGCAGTACTTC.

The chain has TRBV5-1 and TRBJ2-1, with D perhaps matching TRBD2 (6 bases). CDR1 is SGHRS, CDR2 YFSETQ, per germline. V lost 0 bases and J 5 bases, leaving 9 bases between the germline ends. The CDR3 contains 14 residues. The CDR3 sequence is CASSLDLANNEQFF. In DNA form, the CDR3 reads TGCGCCAGCAGCTTGGATCTAGCGAACAATGAGCAGTTCTTC.

This chain joins TRBV5-5 and TRBJ2-5, with a possible D match to TRBD1 (5 bases). The V and J ends lost 5 bases and 4 bases respectively, with 9 bases between them. Germline V gene data show CDR1 as SGHKS and CDR2 as YYEKEE (reference sequence). The CDR3 extends over 12 amino acids. CDR3 in amino acids: CASRFQGETQYF. The CDR3, as DNA: TGTGCCAGCAGGTTCCAGGGAGAGACCCAGTACTTC.

The CDR3: CASSPYDSYEQYV. The DNA of the CDR3 is TGTGCCAGCTCACCCTACGACTCCTACGAGCAGTACGTC. The chain uses TRBV18 and TRBJ2-7; D remains unclear. Germline V lookup: CDR1 KGHSH, CDR2 LQKENI. CDR3 length equals 13 residues. Trimming pared 3 bases from V and 0 bases from J, leaving 6 bases between.

This chain joins TRBV25-1 and TRBJ2-7; tentative D call: TRBD2 (7 bases). The CDR3 has 19 amino acids. The germline gives CDR1 MGHDK, CDR2 SYGVNS. V lost 4 bases, J lost 1 base, and 26 bases lay in between. This chain's CDR3 is CASSGGGTGGRPRSYEQYF. The DNA of the CDR3 is TGTGCCAGCAGTGGCGGGGGAACGGGGGGCCGGCCCCGATCCTACGAGCAGTACTTC.